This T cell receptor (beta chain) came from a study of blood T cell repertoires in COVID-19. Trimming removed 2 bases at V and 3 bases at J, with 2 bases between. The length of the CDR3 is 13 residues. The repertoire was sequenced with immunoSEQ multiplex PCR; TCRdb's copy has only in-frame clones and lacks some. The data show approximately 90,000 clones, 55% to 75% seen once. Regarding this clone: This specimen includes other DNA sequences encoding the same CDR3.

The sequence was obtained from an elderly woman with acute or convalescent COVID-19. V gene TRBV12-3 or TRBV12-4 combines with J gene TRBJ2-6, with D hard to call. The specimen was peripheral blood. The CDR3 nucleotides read TGTGCCAGCAGTTTACTTGGGGCCAACGTCCTGACTTTC. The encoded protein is CASSLLGANVLTF.